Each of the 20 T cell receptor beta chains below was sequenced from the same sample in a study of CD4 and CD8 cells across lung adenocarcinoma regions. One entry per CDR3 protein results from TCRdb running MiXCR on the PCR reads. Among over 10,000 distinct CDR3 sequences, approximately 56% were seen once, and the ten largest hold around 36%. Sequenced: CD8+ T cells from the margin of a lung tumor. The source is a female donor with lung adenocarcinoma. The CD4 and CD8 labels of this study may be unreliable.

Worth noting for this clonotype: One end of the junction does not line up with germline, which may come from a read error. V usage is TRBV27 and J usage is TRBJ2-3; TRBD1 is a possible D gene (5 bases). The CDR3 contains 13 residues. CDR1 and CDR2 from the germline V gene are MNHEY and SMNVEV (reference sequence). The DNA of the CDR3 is TGTGCCAGCGGAGAACAGGAGACAGAGACGCAGTATTTC. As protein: CASGEQETETQYF.

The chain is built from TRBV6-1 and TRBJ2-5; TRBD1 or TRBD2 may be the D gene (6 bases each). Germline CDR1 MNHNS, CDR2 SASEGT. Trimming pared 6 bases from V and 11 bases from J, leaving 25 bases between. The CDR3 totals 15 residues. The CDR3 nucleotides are TGTGCCAGCAGGCCCGGGGGCCCGGACCAAGATACGCAGTACTTC. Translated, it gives CASRPGGPDQDTQYF.

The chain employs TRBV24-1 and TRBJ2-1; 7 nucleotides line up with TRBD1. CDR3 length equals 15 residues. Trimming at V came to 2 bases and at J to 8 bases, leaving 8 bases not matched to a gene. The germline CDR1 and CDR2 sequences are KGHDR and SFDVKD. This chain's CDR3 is CATSDWGQFSHEQFF. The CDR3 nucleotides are TGTGCCACCAGTGATTGGGGACAGTTCAGTCATGAGCAGTTCTTC.

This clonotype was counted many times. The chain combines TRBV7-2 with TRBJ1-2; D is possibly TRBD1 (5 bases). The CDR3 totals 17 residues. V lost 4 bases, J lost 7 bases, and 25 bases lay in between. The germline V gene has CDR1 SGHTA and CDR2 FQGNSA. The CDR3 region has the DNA TGTGCCAGCAGCTCCTCTCCCCCCCCAGAAATAAGGGGTGGCTACACCTTC. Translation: CASSSSPPPEIRGGYTF.

DNA for the CDR3: TGTGCCATCAGTGACAGTACAGGGCCAGATACGCAGTATTTT. As protein: CAISDSTGPDTQYF. The chain recombines TRBV10-3 with TRBJ2-3, with D perhaps TRBD1 (6 bases). The CDR3 is made up of 14 amino acids. Germline lookup yields CDR1 ENHRY and CDR2 SYGVKD. V shed 3 bases and J shed 4 bases, with 11 bases lying between them.

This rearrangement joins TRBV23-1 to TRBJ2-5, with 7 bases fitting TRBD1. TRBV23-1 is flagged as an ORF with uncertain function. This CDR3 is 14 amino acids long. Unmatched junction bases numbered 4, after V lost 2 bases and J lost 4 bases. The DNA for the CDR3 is TGCGCCAGCAGTCAACAGGGGGAACGAGAGACCCAGTACTTC. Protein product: CASSQQGERETQYF.

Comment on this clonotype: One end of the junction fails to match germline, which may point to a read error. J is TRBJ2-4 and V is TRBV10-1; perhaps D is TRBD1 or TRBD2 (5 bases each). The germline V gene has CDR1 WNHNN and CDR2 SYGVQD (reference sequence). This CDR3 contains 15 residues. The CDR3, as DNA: TGCGCCAGCAGTGCGGGGCTGCGAGCCAAAAACACTCAGTACTTC. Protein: CASSAGLRAKNTQYF.

The CDR3 sequence: CASSYSTGGSEQFF. CDR3 bases: TGTGCCAGCAGTTACTCGACGGGGGGGTCTGAGCAGTTCTTC. The chain couples TRBV6-5 to TRBJ2-1, with 8 bases identical to TRBD2. CDR3 length: 14 amino acids. Germline CDR1 reads MNHEY; CDR2 reads SVGAGI. V lost 0 bases, J lost 9 bases, and 4 bases stayed unmatched.

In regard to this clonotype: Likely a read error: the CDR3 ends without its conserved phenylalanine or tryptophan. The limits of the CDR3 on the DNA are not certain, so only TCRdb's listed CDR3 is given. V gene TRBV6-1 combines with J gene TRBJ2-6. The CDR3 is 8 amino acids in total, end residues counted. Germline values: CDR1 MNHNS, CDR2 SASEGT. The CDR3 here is CASSLLLL.

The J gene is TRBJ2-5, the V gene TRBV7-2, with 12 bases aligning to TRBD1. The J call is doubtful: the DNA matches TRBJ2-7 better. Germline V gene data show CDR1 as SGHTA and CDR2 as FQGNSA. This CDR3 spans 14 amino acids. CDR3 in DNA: TGTGCCAGCAGCTGGGACAGGGGGCAATACGAGCAGTACTTC. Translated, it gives CASSWDRGQYEQYF.

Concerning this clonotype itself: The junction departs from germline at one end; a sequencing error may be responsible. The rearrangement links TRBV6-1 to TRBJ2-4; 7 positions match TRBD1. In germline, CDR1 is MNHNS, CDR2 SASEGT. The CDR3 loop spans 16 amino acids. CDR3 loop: CASSPRGHRAKNTQYF. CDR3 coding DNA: TGTGCCAGCAGTCCTAGGGGGCACCGAGCCAAAAACACGCAGTATTTC.

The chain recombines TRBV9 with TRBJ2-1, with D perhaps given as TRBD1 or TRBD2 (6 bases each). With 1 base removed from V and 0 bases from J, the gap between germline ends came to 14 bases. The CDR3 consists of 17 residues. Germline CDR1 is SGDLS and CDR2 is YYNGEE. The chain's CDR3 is CASSVSGGLSSYNEQFF. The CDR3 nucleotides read TGTGCCAGCAGCGTATCTGGGGGGCTGAGCTCCTACAATGAGCAGTTCTTC. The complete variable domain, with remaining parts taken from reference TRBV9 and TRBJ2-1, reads DSGVTQTPKHLITATGQRVTLRCSPRSGDLSVYWYQQSLDQGLQFLIQYYNGEERAKGNILERFSAQQFPDLHSELNLSSLELGDSALYFCASSVSGGLSSYNEQFFGPGTRLTVL.

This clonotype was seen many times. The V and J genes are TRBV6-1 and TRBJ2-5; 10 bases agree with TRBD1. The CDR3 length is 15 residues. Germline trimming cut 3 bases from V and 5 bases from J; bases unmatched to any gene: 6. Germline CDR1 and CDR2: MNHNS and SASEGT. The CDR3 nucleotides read TGTGCCAGCAGTGAGGACAGGGGGATGGGGGAGACCCAGTACTTC. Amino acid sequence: CASSEDRGMGETQYF.

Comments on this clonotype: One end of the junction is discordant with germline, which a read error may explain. CDR3 DNA: TGCGGCGTCACGGGGCTGAGTGGCAAAAACATGCAGTATTTC. It is translated as CGVTGLSGKNMQYF. The chain is built from TRBV10-1 and TRBJ2-4, with D perhaps assigned TRBD1 or TRBD2 (5 bases each). The CDR3 is 14 amino acids. CDR1 is WNHNN and CDR2 is SYGVQD in the germline V gene (reference sequence).

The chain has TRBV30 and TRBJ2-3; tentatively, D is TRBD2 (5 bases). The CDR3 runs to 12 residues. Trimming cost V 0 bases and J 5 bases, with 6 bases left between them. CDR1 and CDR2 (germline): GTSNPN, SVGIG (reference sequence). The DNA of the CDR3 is TGTGCCTGGAGTGTACGGGGAGATACGCAGTATTTT. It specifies CAWSVRGDTQYF.

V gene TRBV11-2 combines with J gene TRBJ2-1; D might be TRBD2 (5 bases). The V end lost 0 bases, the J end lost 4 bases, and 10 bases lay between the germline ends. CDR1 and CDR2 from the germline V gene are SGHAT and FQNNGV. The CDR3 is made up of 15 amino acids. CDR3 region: CASSLEGSEYNEQFF. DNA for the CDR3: TGTGCCAGCAGCTTAGAAGGTAGCGAGTACAATGAGCAGTTCTTC.

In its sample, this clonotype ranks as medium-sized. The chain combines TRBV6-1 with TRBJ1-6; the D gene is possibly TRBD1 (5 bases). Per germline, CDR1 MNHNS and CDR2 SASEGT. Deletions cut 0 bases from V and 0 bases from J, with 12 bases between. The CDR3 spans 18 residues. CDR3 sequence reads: CASSEAFRESSYNSPLHF. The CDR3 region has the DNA TGTGCCAGCAGTGAAGCTTTCAGGGAAAGCTCCTATAATTCACCCCTCCACTTT.

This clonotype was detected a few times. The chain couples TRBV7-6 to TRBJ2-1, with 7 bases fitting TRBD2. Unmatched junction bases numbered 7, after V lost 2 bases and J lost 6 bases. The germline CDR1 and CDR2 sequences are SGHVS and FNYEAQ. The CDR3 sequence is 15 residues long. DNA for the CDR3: TGTGCCAGCAGCTTACTTAGTGGACTAGGCAATGAGCAGTTCTTC. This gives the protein CASSLLSGLGNEQFF. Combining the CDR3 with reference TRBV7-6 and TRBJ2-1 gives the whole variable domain GAGVSQSPRYKVTKRGQDVALRCDPISGHVSLYWYRQALGQGPEFLTYFNYEAQQDKSGLPNDRFSAERPEGSISTLTIQRTEQRDSAMYRCASSLLSGLGNEQFFGPGTRLTVL.

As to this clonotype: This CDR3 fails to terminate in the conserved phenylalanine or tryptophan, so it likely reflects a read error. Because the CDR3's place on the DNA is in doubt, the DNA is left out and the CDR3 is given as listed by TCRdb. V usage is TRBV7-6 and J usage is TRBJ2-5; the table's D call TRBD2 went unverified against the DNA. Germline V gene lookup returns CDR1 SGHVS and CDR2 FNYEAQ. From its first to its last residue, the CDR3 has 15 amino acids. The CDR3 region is CASSLAAAGRGARAH.

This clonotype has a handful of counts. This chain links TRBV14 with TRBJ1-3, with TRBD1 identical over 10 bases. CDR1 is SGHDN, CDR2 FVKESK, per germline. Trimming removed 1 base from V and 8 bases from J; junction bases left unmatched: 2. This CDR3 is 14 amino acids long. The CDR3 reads CASSQGTGGHTIYF. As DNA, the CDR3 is TGTGCCAGCAGCCAAGGGACAGGGGGACACACCATATATTTT. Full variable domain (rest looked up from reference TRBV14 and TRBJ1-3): EAGVTQFPSHSVIEKGQTVTLRCDPISGHDNLYWYRRVMGKEIKFLLHFVKESKQDESGMPNNRFLAERTGGTYSTLKVQPAELEDSGVYFCASSQGTGGHTIYFGEGSWLTVV.